The TCR beta chain under discussion was sequenced for a study of metastatic and nonmetastatic thyroid tumors. The CDR3 contains 14 residues. Germline V gene lookup returns CDR1 DFQATT and CDR2 SNEGSKA (reference sequence). V was clipped by 4 bases and J by 8 bases, with 18 bases between them. TCRdb recomputed clones from the PCR reads via MiXCR. The repertoire has roughly 15,000 clones, around 12% of them found once; the top ten carry more than 14%. The sample holds many counts of this clone. Prior to thyroid surgery, none of the patients had received any treatment. V is TRBV20-1 and J is TRBJ2-1; D is unclear. The source of this sequence is a female donor with papillary thyroid cancer or a benign thyroid nodule (not recorded which). Some clones in this sample may be carry-over from other donors' samples. Sequences were obtained from blood. The CDR3 region is CSAKRSRLVHEQFF. In DNA, the CDR3 is TGCAGTGCTAAGAGGTCAAGGTTGGTTCATGAGCAGTTCTTC.